The 15 T cell receptor beta chains given below trace back to one sample, sequenced in a study of early T cells in non-severe SARS-CoV-2 infection. TCRdb itself ran the 5' RACE reads through MiXCR, one entry per CDR3 protein. The sample consists of around 55,000 distinct CDR3 sequences, 15% of them appearing once. The sample here was whole blood, taken at baseline. The receptors shown here come from an adult who was a healthcare worker with PCR-confirmed SARS-CoV-2 infection or an uninfected control (not recorded which).

There are many counts of this clonotype. The J gene is TRBJ2-1, the V gene TRBV12-3 or TRBV12-4; tentative D call: TRBD2 (6 bases). This CDR3 has 11 amino acids. V shed 9 bases and J shed 12 bases, with 15 bases lying between them. This chain's CDR3 is CASRGGEGQFF. CDR3 nucleotides: TGTGCCAGTCGCGGAGGGGAAGGGCAGTTCTTC.

The V and J genes are TRBV3-1 and TRBJ2-5; 11 positions match TRBD2. The CDR3 has 17 amino acids. V shed 4 bases, J shed 6 bases, and the junction held 13 bases outside the gene matches. Germline CDR1 is LGHDT and CDR2 is YNNKEL (reference sequence). CDR3 nucleotide sequence: TGTGCCAGCAGCCTCCCTAGCGGGAGGCCACTTTCGCAGACCCAGTACTTC. Residues: CASSLPSGRPLSQTQYF.

This clonotype was recorded many times. This sequence joins TRBV12-5 and TRBJ2-3; D might be TRBD1 or TRBD2, each matching 5 bases. Trimming left V 3 bases short and J 2 bases short, with 9 bases between. The CDR3 has 14 amino acids. Germline CDR1 LGHNT, CDR2 FRNRAP. CDR3 residues: CASGLRDLTDTQYF. CDR3 nucleotide sequence: TGTGCTAGTGGTTTAAGGGACCTCACAGATACGCAGTATTTT.

The rearrangement links TRBV4-2 to TRBJ2-7, with D unresolved. CDR1 and CDR2 from the germline V gene are LGHNA and YNFKEQ. The CDR3 totals 14 residues. The ends were cut back, 4 bases at V and 2 bases at J, with 12 bases in the middle. The CDR3 loop is CASSPGPPPYEQYF. In nucleotides, the CDR3 is TGTGCCAGCAGCCCCGGACCGCCCCCCTACGAGCAGTACTTC.

Worth noting for this clonotype: A clone one base away is much larger, so this may be a read error. The gene calls are TRBV7-3 and TRBJ2-5, with D perhaps matching TRBD2 (7 bases). The germline CDR1 and CDR2 sequences are SGHTA and FQGTGA. This CDR3 comprises 14 residues. With 3 bases removed from V and 1 base from J, the gap between germline ends came to 9 bases. CDR3 DNA: TGTGCCAGCAGCTTGGGGGGGCGCCAAGAGACCCAGTACTTC. This codes for CASSLGGRQETQYF. The full variable domain, completed using reference TRBV7-3 and TRBJ2-5, is GAGVSQTPSNKVTEKGKYVELRCDPISGHTALYWYRQSLGQGPEFLIYFQGTGAADDSGLPNDRFFAVRPEGSVSTLKIQRTERGDSAVYLCASSLGGRQETQYFGPGTRLLVL.

This clonotype was picked up many times. V gene TRBV12-3 or TRBV12-4 combines with J gene TRBJ2-1; no clear D gene. V was trimmed by 4 bases and J by 12 bases, leaving 13 bases between them. The CDR3 is 12 amino acids. CDR3: CASSSAFIGQFF. CDR3 sequence (DNA): TGTGCCAGCAGTTCCGCCTTCATTGGGCAGTTCTTC.

The table lists this clonotype with a few counts. The chain couples TRBV7-8 to TRBJ1-1; TRBD1 agrees at 7 bases. Trimming took 6 bases from V and 7 from J; bases not matched to a gene: 5. CDR1 is SGHVS and CDR2 is FQNEAQ in the germline V gene. The CDR3 consists of 12 residues. The CDR3 DNA is TGTGCCAGCAGTCAACAGGGGTTTGAAGCTTTCTTT. This codes for CASSQQGFEAFF. Together with reference TRBV7-8 and TRBJ1-1, the CDR3 gives the full variable domain: GAGVSQSPRYKVAKRGQDVALRCDPISGHVSLFWYQQALGQGPEFLTYFQNEAQLDKSGLPSDRFFAERPEGSVSTLKIQRTQQEDSAVYLCASSQQGFEAFFGQGTRLTVV.

In this sample, this clonotype turned up many times. DNA for the CDR3: TGCAGCGTTGTTGGGGACCTCTATGGCTACACCTTC. It specifies CSVVGDLYGYTF. V and J are TRBV29-1 and TRBJ1-2; TRBD1 is a possible D gene (5 bases). The CDR3 is 12 amino acids. V lost 4 bases and J 4 bases, leaving 10 bases between the germline ends. Germline-derived CDR1 and CDR2 are SQVTM and ANQGSEA.

This clonotype has a count of ten or more. V and J are TRBV7-9 and TRBJ1-1; D not resolved. Trimming shortened V by 4 bases and J by 3 bases, and 12 bases separated the two germline ends. This CDR3 comprises 14 residues. Germline CDR1 and CDR2: SEHNR and FQNEAQ (reference sequence). CDR3 DNA: TGTGCCAGCAGCTCCCCCAAACTTTACACTGAAGCTTTCTTT. Translated, it gives CASSSPKLYTEAFF.

The genes are TRBV12-3 or TRBV12-4 and TRBJ2-7; TRBD2 matches 7 bases. Trimming took 5 bases from V and 4 from J; bases not matched to a gene: 11. This CDR3 is 15 amino acids long. CDR3 nucleotide sequence: TGTGCCAGCAGTCCAGGACTAGTGCGTGGTTACGAGCAGTACTTC. It codes for CASSPGLVRGYEQYF.

The chain links TRBV9 to TRBJ2-3, with D maybe TRBD2 (6 bases). The CDR3 is 17 residues long. Germline V lookup: CDR1 SGDLS, CDR2 YYNGEE. V lost 4 bases, J lost 2 bases, and 20 bases lay in between. CDR3 sequence (DNA): TGTGCCAGCAGCCCCCACCCTGCGGGATTCAACACAGATACGCAGTATTTT. Amino acid sequence: CASSPHPAGFNTDTQYF.

This clonotype was seen more than once but under ten times. The genes are TRBV20-1 and TRBJ1-1; D ambiguous. The germline V gene has CDR1 DFQATT and CDR2 SNEGSKA (reference sequence). The CDR3 runs to 11 residues. V was clipped by 1 base and J by 6 bases, with 6 bases between them. The CDR3 DNA reads TGCAGTGCTAGAGGGGGATCTGAAGCTTTCTTT. It yields the protein CSARGGSEAFF.

In its sample, this clonotype was seen a few times. The gene calls are TRBV25-1 and TRBJ1-5, with D perhaps matching TRBD1 (6 bases). The CDR3 runs to 14 residues. The V end lost 5 bases, the J end lost 7 bases, and 15 bases lay between the germline ends. Germline V CDR1 and CDR2: MGHDK, SYGVNS. In DNA form, the CDR3 reads TGTGCCAGCAGTCACCAGGGGCTAGGACAGCCCCAGCATTTT. Its protein product is CASSHQGLGQPQHF.

The chain couples TRBV5-1 to TRBJ2-3; no reliable D call. The CDR3 length is 14 residues. Germline lookup yields CDR1 SGHRS and CDR2 YFSETQ. V lost 4 bases and J lost 5, with 14 bases in between. DNA for the CDR3: TGCGCCAGCAGCCCGACACCAGAAGAAGATACGCAGTATTTT. This gives the protein CASSPTPEEDTQYF.

This clonotype turned up a few times. The chain uses TRBV7-2 and TRBJ2-7; D is unclear. The CDR3 is made up of 14 amino acids. The ends were cut back, 4 bases at V and 3 bases at J, with 13 bases in the middle. Germline loops: CDR1 SGHTA, CDR2 FQGNSA. The CDR3 loop is CASSSTPGGYEQYF. CDR3 coding DNA: TGTGCCAGCAGCTCCACTCCGGGCGGCTACGAGCAGTACTTC.